A selection of T cell receptor beta chains follows, all from one sample in a study of graft-versus-host responses after intestinal transplantation. Profiling relied on immunoSEQ multiplex PCR, and the TCRdb table lists in-frame clones only, not all of them. This sample has approximately 38,000 clones, with about four fifths found just once. This specimen was PBMCs, taken roughly 34 months after transplant. These TCRs come from a human patient who received an intestinal transplant, so some T cells may come from the graft donor. The CDR3 runs from the conserved cysteine through the conserved F or W. Fields, in order: clone size, CDR3 length, J gene, V gene, D gene, CDR3 protein, CDR3 DNA. A D gene is named only where the DNA matches it firmly. Where a row states a size, it is once, few, many or the class of an expanded clone; other rows omit it.

clone size: NA
CDR3 length: 13
J gene: TRBJ1-1
V gene: TRBV5-1
D gene: NA
CDR3 protein: CASSLRVNTEAFF
CDR3 DNA: TGCGCCAGCAGCTTACGGGTGAACACTGAAGCTTTCTTT

clone size: once
CDR3 length: 16
J gene: TRBJ2-3
V gene: TRBV5-4
D gene: TRBD1
CDR3 protein: CASSPTQTGRTDTQYF
CDR3 DNA: TGTGCCAGCAGCCCGACTCAGACAGGGCGAACAGATACGCAGTATTTT

clone size: NA
CDR3 length: 14
J gene: TRBJ1-1
V gene: TRBV19
D gene: NA
CDR3 protein: CASSIPRVGTEAFF
CDR3 DNA: TGTGCCAGTAGTATTCCCAGGGTAGGCACTGAAGCTTTCTTT

clone size: NA
CDR3 length: 14
J gene: TRBJ1-1
V gene: TRBV2
D gene: NA
CDR3 protein: CASSPLGADTEAFF
CDR3 DNA: TGTGCCAGCAGTCCTCTGGGGGCGGACACTGAAGCTTTCTTT

clone size: NA
CDR3 length: 14
J gene: TRBJ1-3
V gene: TRBV7-2
D gene: NA
CDR3 protein: CASSLGRSGNTIYF
CDR3 DNA: TGTGCCAGCAGCTTAGGTCGCTCTGGAAACACCATATATTTT

clone size: NA
CDR3 length: 14
J gene: TRBJ1-1
V gene: TRBV28
D gene: NA
CDR3 protein: CASLGWGGNTEAFF
CDR3 DNA: TGTGCCAGCCTCGGTTGGGGGGGGAACACTGAAGCTTTCTTT

clone size: NA
CDR3 length: 17
J gene: TRBJ2-3
V gene: TRBV19
D gene: TRBD2
CDR3 protein: CASRRTGTSGSVDTQYF
CDR3 DNA: TGTGCCAGTAGGAGAACCGGGACTAGCGGGAGCGTAGATACGCAGTATTTT

clone size: NA
CDR3 length: 14
J gene: TRBJ2-5
V gene: TRBV11-2
D gene: NA
CDR3 protein: CASSSMGGRETQYF
CDR3 DNA: TGTGCCAGCAGCTCCATGGGGGGTAGGGAGACCCAGTACTTC

clone size: NA
CDR3 length: 15
J gene: TRBJ1-3
V gene: TRBV7-8
D gene: NA
CDR3 protein: CASSLGRVSGNTIYF
CDR3 DNA: TGTGCCAGCAGCTTAGGGAGAGTCTCTGGAAACACCATATATTTT

clone size: NA
CDR3 length: 15
J gene: TRBJ2-1
V gene: TRBV30
D gene: TRBD1
CDR3 protein: CAWDRTGQSSDEQFF
CDR3 DNA: TGTGCCTGGGACAGGACAGGCCAATCGAGCGATGAGCAGTTCTTC

clone size: NA
CDR3 length: 15
J gene: TRBJ2-1
V gene: TRBV29-1
D gene: TRBD1
CDR3 protein: CSVSLPGQGRDEQFF
CDR3 DNA: TGCAGCGTTAGCTTACCGGGACAGGGTCGCGATGAGCAGTTCTTC